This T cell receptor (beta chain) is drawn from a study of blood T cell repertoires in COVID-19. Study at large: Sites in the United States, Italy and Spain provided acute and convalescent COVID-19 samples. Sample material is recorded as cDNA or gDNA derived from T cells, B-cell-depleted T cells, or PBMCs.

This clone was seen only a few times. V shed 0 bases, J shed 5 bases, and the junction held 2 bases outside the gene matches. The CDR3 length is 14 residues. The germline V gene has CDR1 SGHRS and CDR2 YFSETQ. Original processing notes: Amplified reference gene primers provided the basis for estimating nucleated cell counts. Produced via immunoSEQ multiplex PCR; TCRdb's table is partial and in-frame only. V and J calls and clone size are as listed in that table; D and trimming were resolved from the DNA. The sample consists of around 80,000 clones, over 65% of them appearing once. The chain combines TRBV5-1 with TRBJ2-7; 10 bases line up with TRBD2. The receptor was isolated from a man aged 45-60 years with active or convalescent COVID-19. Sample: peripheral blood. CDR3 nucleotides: TGCGCCAGCAGCTTGGATCTAGCGGGGGACGAGCAGTACTTC. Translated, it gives CASSLDLAGDEQYF.